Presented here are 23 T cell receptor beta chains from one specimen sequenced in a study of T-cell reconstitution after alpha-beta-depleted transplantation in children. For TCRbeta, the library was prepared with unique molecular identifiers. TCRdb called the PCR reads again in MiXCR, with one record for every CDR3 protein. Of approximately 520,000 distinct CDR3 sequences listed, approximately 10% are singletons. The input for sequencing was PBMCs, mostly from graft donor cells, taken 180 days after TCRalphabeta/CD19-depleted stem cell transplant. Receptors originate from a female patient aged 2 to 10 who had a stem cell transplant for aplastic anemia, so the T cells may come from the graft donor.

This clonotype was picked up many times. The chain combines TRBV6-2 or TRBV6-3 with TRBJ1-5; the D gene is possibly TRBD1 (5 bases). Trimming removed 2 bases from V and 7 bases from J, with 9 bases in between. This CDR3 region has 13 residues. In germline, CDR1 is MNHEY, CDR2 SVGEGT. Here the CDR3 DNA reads TGTGCCAGCAGTTACGGGACGGGACAGCCCCAGCATTTT. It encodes CASSYGTGQPQHF.

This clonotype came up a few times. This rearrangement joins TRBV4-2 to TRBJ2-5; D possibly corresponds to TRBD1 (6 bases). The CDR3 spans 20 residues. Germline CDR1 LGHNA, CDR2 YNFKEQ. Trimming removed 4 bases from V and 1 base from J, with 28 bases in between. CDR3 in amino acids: CASSPAAAGVRSPSQETQYF. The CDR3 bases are TGTGCCAGCAGCCCCGCAGCGGCAGGGGTCCGTTCCCCATCCCAAGAGACCCAGTACTTC.

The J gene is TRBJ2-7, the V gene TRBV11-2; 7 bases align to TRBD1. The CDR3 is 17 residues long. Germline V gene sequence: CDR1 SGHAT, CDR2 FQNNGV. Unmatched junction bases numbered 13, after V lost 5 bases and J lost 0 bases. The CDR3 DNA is TGTGCCAGCAGCCCGTTGAGGGGGACAGAGTCCTCCTACGAGCAGTACGTC. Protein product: CASSPLRGTESSYEQYV.

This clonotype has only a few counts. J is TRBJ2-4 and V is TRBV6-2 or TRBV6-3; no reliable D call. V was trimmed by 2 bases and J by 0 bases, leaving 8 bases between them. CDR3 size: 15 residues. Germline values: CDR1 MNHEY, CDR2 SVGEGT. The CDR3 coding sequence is TGTGCCAGCAGTTACGGCGTGATAGCCAAAAACATTCAGTACTTC. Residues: CASSYGVIAKNIQYF.

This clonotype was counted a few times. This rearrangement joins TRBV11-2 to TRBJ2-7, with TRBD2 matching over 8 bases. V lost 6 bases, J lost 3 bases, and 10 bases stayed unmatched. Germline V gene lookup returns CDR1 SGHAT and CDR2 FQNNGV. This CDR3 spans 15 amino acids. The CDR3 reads CASRALSSGSYEQYF. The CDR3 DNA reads TGTGCCAGCAGGGCCCTCTCAAGCGGGAGCTACGAGCAGTACTTC.

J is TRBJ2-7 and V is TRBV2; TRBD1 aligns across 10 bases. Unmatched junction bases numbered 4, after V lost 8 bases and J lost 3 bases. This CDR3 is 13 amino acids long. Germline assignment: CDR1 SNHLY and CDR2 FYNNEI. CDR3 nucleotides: TGTGCCAGCTGCGACAGGGGGCTCTACGAGCAGTACTTC. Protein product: CASCDRGLYEQYF.

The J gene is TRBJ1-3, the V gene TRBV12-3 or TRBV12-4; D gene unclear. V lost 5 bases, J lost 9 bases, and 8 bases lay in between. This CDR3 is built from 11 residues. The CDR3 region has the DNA TGTGCCAGCAGTCTCCTTAGCACCATATATTTT. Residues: CASSLLSTIYF.

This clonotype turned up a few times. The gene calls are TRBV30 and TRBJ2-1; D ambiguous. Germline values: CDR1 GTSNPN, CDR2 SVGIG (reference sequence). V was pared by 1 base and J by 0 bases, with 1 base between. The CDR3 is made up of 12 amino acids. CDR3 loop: CAWSGSYNEQFF. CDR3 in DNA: TGTGCCTGGAGTGGCTCCTACAATGAGCAGTTCTTC. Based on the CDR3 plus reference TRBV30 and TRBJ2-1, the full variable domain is SQTIHQWPATLVQPVGSPLSLECTVEGTSNPNLYWYRQAAGRGLQLLFYSVGIGQISSEVPQNLSASRPQDRQFILSSKKLLLSDSGFYLCAWSGSYNEQFFGPGTRLTVL.

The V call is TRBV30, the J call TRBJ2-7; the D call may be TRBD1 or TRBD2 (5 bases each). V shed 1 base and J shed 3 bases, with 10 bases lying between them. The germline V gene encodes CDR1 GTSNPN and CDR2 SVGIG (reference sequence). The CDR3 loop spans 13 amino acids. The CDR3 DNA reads TGTGCCTGGAGTGGTGGGACCTTCTACGAGCAGTACGTC. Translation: CAWSGGTFYEQYV.

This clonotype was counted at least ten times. CDR3 coding DNA: TGCAGCGTGGGGGGGGGAGGCAATCAGCCCCAGCATTTT. It translates to CSVGGGGNQPQHF. V usage is TRBV29-1 and J usage is TRBJ1-5, with D possibly matching TRBD1 (5 bases). CDR3 size: 13 residues. Germline V CDR1 and CDR2: SQVTM, ANQGSEA. With 6 bases removed from V and 2 bases from J, the gap between germline ends came to 11 bases.

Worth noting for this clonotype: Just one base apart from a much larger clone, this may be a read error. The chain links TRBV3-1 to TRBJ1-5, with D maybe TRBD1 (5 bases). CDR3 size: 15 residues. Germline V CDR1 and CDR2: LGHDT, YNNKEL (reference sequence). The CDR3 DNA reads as TGTGCCTGCAGCCGCACCGGGACCGGCAATCAGCCCCAGCATTTT. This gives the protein CACSRTGTGNQPQHF.

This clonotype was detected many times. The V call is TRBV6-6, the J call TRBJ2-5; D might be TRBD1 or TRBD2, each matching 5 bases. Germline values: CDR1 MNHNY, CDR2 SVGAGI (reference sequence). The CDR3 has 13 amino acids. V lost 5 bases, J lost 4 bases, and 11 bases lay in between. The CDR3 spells CASSSRDGETQYF. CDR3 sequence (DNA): TGTGCCAGCAGTAGCCGGGACGGAGAGACCCAGTACTTC.

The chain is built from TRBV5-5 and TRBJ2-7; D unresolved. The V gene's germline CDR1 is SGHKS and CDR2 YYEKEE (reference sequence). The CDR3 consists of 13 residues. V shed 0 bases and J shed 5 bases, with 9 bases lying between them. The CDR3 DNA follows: TGTGCCAGCAGCTTGGGGGCCCACGACGAGCAGTACTTC. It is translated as CASSLGAHDEQYF.

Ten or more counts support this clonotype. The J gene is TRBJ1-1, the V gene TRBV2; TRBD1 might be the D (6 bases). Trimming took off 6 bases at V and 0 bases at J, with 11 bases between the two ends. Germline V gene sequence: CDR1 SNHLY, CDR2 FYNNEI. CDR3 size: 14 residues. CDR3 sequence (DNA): TGTGCCAGCAGATTCAGGGGTATGAACACTGAAGCTTTCTTT. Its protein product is CASRFRGMNTEAFF.

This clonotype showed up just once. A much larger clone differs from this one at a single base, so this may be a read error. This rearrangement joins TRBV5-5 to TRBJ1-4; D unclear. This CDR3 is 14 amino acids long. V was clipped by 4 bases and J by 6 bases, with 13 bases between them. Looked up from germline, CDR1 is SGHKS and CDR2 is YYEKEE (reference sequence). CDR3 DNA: TGTGCCAGCAGCCAAATCCTAACCGATGAAAAACTGTTTTTT. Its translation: CASSQILTDEKLFF. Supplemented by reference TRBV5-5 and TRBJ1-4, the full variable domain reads DAGVTQSPTHLIKTRGQQVTLRCSPISGHKSVSWYQQVLGQGPQFIFQYYEKEERGRGNFPDRFSARQFPNYSSELNVNALLLGDSALYLCASSQILTDEKLFFGSGTQLSVL.

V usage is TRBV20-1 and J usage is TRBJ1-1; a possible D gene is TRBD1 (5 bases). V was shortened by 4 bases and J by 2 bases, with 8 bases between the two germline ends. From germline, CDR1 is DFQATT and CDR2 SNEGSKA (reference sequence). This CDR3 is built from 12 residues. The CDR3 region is CSATQGNTEAFF. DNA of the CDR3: TGCAGTGCTACCCAGGGCAACACTGAAGCTTTCTTT.

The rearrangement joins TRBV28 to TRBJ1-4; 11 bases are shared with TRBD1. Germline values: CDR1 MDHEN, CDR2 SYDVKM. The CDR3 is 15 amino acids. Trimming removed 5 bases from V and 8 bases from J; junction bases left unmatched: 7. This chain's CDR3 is CASSHSGTGGEKLFF. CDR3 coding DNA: TGTGCCAGCAGTCACTCCGGGACAGGGGGGGAAAAACTGTTTTTT.

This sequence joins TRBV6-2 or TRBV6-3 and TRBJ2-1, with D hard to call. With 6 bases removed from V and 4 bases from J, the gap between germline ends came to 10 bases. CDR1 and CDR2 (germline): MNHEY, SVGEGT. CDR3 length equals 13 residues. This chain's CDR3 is CASSREPYNEQFF. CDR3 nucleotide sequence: TGTGCCAGCAGCCGCGAACCTTACAATGAGCAGTTCTTC.

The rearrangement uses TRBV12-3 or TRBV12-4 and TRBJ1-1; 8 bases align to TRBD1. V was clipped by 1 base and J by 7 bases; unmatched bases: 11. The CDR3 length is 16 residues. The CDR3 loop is CASSLVKGTGVNEAFF. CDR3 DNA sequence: TGTGCCAGCAGTTTAGTAAAGGGGACAGGCGTAAATGAAGCTTTCTTT.

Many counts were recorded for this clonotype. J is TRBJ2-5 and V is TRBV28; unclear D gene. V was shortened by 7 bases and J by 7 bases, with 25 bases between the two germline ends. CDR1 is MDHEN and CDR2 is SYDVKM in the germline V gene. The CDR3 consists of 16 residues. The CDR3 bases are TGTGCCAGCACCTACCGACCGTGCCCAGGTCGTGGGACCCAGTACTTC. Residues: CASTYRPCPGRGTQYF.

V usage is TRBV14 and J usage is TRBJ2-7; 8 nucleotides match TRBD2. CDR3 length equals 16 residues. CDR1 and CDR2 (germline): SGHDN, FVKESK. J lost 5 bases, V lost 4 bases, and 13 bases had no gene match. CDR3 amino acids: CASSPRRGGIENEQYF. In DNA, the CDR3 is TGTGCCAGCAGCCCCCGTCGGGGGGGGATTGAGAACGAGCAGTACTTC.

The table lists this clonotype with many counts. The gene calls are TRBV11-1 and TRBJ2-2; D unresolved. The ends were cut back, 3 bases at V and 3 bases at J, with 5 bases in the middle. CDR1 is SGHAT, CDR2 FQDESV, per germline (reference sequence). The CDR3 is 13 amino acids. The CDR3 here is CASSFSHTGELFF. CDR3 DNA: TGTGCCAGCAGCTTTTCCCACACCGGGGAGCTGTTTTTT.

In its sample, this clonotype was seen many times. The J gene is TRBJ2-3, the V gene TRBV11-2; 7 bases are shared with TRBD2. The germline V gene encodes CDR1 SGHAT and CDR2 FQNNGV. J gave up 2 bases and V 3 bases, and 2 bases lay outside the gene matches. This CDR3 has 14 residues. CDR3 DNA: TGTGCCAGCAGCTTCGGGACTACCACAGATACGCAGTATTTT. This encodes CASSFGTTTDTQYF. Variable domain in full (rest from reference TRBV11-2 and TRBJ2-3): EAGVAQSPRYKIIEKRQSVAFWCNPISGHATLYWYQQILGQGPKLLIQFQNNGVVDDSQLPKDRFSAERLKGVDSTLKIQPAKLEDSAVYLCASSFGTTTDTQYFGPGTRLTVL.